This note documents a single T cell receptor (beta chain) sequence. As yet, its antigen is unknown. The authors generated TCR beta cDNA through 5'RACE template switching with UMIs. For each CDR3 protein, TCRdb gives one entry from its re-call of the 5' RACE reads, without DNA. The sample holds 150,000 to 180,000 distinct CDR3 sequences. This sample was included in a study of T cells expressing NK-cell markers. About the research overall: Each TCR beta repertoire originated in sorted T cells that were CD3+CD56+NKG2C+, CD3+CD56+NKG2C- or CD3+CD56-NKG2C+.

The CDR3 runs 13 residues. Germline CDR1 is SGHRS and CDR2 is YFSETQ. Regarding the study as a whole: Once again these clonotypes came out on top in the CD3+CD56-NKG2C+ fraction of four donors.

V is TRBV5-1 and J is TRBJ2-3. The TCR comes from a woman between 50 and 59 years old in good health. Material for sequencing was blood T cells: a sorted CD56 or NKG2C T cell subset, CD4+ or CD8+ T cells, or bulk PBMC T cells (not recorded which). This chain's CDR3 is CASSDHSADTQYF.